The 5 T cell receptor beta chains below come from one sample, sequenced in a study of T cell repertoires in cytomegalovirus infection. TCRdb itself ran the reads through MiXCR, one entry per CDR3 protein. The data contain roughly 920,000 distinct CDR3 sequences, more than 25% of them singletons. The antigens for these receptors are not known. The sequences come from cultured CD8+ T cells from PBMCs, collected from culture after CMV antigen stimulation. The receptors stem from a human donor in good health (CMV status not recorded). Some clones in this sample may be carry-over from other donors' samples.

The rearrangement joins TRBV12-5 to TRBJ2-7, with TRBD1 matching 7 bases. The CDR3 runs 13 residues. V shed 4 bases and J 9 bases; nucleotides not matched to a gene: 9. Looked up from germline, CDR1 is LGHNT and CDR2 is FRNRAP. CDR3 bases: TGTGCTAGTGGTTCTGGACAGGTAGAAGGGCAGTACTTC. Residues: CASGSGQVEGQYF. The whole variable domain, filled in from reference TRBV12-5 and TRBJ2-7, reads DARVTQTPRHKVTEMGQEVTMRCQPILGHNTVFWYRQTMMQGLELLAYFRNRAPLDDSGMPKDRFSAEMPDATLATLKIQPSEPRDSAVYFCASGSGQVEGQYFGPGTRLTVT.

This clonotype was recorded many times. V and J are TRBV12-3 or TRBV12-4 and TRBJ2-5, with 8 positions matching TRBD1. J was trimmed by 3 bases and V by 3 bases; bases with no gene match: 6. This CDR3 is 15 amino acids long. The CDR3 region is CASSFWRQGKETQYF. In DNA, the CDR3 is TGTGCCAGCAGTTTTTGGAGACAGGGGAAAGAGACCCAGTACTTC.

This chain uses TRBV20-1 with TRBJ2-7; the D gene is possibly TRBD1 (6 bases). This CDR3 has 13 residues. Germline CDR1 reads DFQATT; CDR2 reads SNEGSKA (reference sequence). V was cut by 1 base and J by 4 bases, with 11 bases left in between. CDR3 protein: CSARGWTAYEQYV. CDR3 DNA sequence: TGCAGTGCTAGAGGGTGGACAGCTTACGAGCAGTACGTC.

The chain employs TRBV4-1 and TRBJ2-7, with TRBD2 matching over 8 bases. The CDR3 contains 16 residues. CDR1 MGHRA and CDR2 YSYEKL come from the germline V gene. Trimming removed 0 bases from V and 4 bases from J; junction bases left unmatched: 8. The CDR3 spells CASSQDLPAGAYEQYF. In DNA form, the CDR3 reads TGCGCCAGCAGCCAAGATCTTCCAGCGGGGGCTTACGAGCAGTACTTC.

V gene TRBV19 combines with J gene TRBJ2-4; D is possibly TRBD1 or TRBD2 (5 bases each). Deletions cut 2 bases from V and 6 bases from J, with 17 bases between. The germline gives CDR1 LNHDA, CDR2 SQIVND (reference sequence). The CDR3 length is 16 residues. The CDR3 nucleotides read TGTGCCAGTAGTATAACCAGGGTTCGCCGGGGAAACATTCAGTACTTC. It is translated as CASSITRVRRGNIQYF.